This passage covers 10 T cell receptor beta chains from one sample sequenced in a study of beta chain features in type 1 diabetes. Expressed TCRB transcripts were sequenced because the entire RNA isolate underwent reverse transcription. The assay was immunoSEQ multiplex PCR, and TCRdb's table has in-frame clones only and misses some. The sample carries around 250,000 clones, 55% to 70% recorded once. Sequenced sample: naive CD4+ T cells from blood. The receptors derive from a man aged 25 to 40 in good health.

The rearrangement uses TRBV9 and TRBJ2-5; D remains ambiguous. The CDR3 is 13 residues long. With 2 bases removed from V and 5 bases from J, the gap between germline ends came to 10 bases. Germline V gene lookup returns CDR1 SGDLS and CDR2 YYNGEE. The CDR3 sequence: CASSVWEGETQYF. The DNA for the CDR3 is TGTGCCAGCAGCGTCTGGGAAGGGGAGACCCAGTACTTC.

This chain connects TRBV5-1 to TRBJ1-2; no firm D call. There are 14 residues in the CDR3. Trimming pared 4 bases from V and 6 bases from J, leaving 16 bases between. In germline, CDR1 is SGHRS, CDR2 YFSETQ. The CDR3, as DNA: TGCGCCAGCAGCCTGGTATCGGGTGGTAATGGCTACACCTTC. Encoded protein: CASSLVSGGNGYTF.

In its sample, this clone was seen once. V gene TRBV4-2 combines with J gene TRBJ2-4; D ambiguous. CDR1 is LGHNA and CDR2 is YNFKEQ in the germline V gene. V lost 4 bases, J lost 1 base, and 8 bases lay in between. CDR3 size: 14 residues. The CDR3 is CASSLRTAKNIQYF. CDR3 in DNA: TGTGCCAGCAGCCTCCGTACGGCCAAAAACATTCAGTACTTC.

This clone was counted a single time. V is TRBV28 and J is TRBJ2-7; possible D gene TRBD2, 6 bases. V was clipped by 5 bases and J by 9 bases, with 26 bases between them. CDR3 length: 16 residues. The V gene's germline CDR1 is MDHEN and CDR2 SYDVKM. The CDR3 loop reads CASSPLLAEGPKGQYF. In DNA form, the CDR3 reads TGTGCCAGCAGTCCCCTATTAGCGGAGGGGCCCAAAGGGCAGTACTTC.

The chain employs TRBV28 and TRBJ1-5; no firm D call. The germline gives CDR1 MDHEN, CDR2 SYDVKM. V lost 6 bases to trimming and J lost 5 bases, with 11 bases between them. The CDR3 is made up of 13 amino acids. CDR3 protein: CASSLPGDQPQHF. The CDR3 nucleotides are TGTGCCAGCAGCTTACCTGGCGATCAGCCCCAGCATTTT. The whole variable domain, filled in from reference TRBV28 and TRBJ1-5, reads DVKVTQSSRYLVKRTGEKVFLECVQDMDHENMFWYRQDPGLGLRLIYFSYDVKMKEKGDIPEGYSVSREKKERFSLILESASTNQTSMYLCASSLPGDQPQHFGDGTRLSIL.

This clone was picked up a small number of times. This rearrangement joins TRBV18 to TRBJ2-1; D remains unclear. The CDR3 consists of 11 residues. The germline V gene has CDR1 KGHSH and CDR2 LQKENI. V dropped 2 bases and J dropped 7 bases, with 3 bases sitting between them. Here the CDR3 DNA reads TGTGCCAGCTCACCAGGGAATGAGCAGTTCTTC. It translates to CASSPGNEQFF.

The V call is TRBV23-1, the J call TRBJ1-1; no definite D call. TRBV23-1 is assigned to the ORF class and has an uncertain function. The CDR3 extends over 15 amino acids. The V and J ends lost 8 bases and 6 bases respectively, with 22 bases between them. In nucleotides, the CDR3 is TGCGCCAGCCTCGGGAACTCGCCGCACGTTTCTGAAGCTTTCTTT. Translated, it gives CASLGNSPHVSEAFF.

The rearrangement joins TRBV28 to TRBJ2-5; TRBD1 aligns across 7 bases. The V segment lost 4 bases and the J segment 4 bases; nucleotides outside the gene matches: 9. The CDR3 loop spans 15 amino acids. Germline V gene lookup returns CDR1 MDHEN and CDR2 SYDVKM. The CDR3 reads CASSSPGQWGETQYF. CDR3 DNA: TGTGCCAGCAGTTCACCGGGACAGTGGGGAGAGACCCAGTACTTC.

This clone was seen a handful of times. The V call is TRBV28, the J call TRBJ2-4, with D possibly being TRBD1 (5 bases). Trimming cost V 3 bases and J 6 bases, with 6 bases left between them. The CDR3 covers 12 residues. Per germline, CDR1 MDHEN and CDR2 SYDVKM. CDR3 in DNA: TGTGCCAGCAGTTTTGACAGAAACATTCAGTACTTC. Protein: CASSFDRNIQYF.

As DNA, the CDR3 is TGTGCCAGCAGCCAGACAGGCATCACTGAAGCTTTCTTT. Protein product: CASSQTGITEAFF. The chain links TRBV25-1 to TRBJ1-1; TRBD1 might be the D (6 bases). The CDR3 spans 13 residues. Trimming took off 6 bases at V and 4 bases at J, with 12 bases between the two ends. CDR1 and CDR2 from the germline V gene are MGHDK and SYGVNS.